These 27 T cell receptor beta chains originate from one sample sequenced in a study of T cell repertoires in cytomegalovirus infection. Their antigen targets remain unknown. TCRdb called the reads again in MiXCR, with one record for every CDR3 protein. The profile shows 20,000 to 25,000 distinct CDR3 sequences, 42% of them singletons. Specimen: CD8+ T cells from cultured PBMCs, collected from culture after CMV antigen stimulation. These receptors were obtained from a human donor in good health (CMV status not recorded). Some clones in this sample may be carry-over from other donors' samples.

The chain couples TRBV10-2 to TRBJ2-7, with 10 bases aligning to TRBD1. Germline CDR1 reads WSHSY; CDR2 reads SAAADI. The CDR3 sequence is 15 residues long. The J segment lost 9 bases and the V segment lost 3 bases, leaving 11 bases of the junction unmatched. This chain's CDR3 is CASSELRGQGLAQYF. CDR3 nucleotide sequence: TGCGCCAGCAGTGAACTACGGGGACAGGGGTTAGCGCAGTACTTC.

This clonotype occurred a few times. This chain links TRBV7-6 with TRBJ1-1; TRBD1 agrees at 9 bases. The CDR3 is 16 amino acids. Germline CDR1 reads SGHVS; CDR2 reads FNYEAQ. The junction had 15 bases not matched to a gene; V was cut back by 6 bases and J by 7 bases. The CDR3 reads CASRERVTGGKNEAFF. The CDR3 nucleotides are TGTGCCAGCAGGGAACGGGTGACAGGGGGGAAGAATGAAGCTTTCTTT.

The CDR3 loop reads CASSFGGTTEKLFF. The CDR3 nucleotides read TGTGCCAGCAGTTTTGGGGGTACGACTGAAAAACTGTTTTTT. V usage is TRBV12-3 or TRBV12-4 and J usage is TRBJ1-4; tentative D call: TRBD1 (5 bases). Trimming stripped 3 bases from V and 7 bases from J, with 12 bases between. The CDR3 is made up of 14 amino acids.

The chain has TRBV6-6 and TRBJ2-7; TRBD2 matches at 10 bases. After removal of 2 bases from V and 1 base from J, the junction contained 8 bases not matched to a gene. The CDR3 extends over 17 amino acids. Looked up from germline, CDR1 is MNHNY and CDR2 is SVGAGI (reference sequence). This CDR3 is CASSYRTSGPRSYEQYF. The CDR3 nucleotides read TGTGCCAGCAGTTACCGGACTAGCGGCCCCCGGTCCTACGAGCAGTACTTC.

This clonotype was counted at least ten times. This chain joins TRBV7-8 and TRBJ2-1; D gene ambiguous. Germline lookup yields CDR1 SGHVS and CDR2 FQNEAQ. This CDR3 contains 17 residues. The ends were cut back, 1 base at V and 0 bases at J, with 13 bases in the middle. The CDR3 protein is CASSLVGSMSSYNEQFF. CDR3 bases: TGTGCCAGCAGCTTAGTCGGCTCGATGAGCTCCTACAATGAGCAGTTCTTC.

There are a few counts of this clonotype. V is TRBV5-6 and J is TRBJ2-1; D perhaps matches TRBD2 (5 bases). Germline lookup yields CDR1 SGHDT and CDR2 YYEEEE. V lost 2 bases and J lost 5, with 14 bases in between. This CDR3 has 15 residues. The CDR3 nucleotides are TGTGCCAGCAGCTTAGACGGACTCGACCACAATGAGCAGTTCTTC. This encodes CASSLDGLDHNEQFF.

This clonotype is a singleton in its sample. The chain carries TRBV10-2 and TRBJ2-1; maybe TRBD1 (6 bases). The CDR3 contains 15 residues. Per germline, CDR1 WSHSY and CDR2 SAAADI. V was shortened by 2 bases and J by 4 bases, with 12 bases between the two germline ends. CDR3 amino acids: CASSERQGSYNEQFF. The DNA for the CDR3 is TGCGCCAGCAGTGAGCGTCAGGGGAGTTACAATGAGCAGTTCTTC.

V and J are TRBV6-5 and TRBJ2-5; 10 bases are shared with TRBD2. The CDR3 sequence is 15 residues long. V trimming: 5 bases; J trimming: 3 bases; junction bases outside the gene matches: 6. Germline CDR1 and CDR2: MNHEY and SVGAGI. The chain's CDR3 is CASSPSLAGEETQYF. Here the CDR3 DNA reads TGTGCCAGCAGTCCCTCTCTAGCGGGGGAAGAGACCCAGTACTTC.

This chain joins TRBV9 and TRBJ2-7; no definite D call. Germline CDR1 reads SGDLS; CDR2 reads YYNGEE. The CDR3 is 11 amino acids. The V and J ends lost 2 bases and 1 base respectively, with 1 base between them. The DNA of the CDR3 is TGTGCCAGCAGCGTTTCCTACGAGCAGTACTTC. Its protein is CASSVSYEQYF.

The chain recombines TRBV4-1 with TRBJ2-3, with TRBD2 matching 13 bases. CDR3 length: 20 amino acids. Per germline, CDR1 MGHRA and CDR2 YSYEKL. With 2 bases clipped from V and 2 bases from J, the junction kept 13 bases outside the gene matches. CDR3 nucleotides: TGCGCCAGCAGCCAAATGCTACCCGGGACTAGCGGGGCCTCCACAGATACGCAGTATTTT. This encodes CASSQMLPGTSGASTDTQYF.

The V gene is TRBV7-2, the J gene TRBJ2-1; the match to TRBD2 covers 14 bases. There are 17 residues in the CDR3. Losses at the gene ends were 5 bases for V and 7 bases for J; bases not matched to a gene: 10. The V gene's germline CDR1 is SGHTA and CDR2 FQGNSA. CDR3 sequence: CASSPGTSGSNWNEQFF. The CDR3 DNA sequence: TGTGCCAGCAGCCCCGGGACTAGCGGGAGTAATTGGAATGAGCAGTTCTTC.

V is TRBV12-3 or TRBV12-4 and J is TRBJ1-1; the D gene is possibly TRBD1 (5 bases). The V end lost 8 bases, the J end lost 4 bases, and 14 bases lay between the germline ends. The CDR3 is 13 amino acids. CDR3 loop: CASRHGGGTEAFF. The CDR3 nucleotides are TGTGCCAGCCGCCACGGCGGGGGCACTGAAGCTTTCTTT.

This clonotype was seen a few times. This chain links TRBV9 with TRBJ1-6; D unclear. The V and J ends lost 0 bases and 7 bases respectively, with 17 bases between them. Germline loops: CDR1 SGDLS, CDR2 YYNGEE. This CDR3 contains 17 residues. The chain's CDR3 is CASSVEGDLTMNSPLHF. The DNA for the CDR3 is TGTGCCAGCAGCGTAGAGGGAGACCTCACTATGAATTCACCCCTCCACTTT. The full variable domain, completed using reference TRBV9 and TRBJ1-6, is DSGVTQTPKHLITATGQRVTLRCSPRSGDLSVYWYQQSLDQGLQFLIQYYNGEERAKGNILERFSAQQFPDLHSELNLSSLELGDSALYFCASSVEGDLTMNSPLHFGNGTRLTVT.

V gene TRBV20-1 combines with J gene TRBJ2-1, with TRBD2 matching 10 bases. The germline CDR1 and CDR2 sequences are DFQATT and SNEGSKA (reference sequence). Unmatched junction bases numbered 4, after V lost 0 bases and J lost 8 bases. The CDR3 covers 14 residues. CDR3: CSARDPSGSHEQFF. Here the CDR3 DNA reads TGCAGTGCTAGAGATCCTAGCGGGAGCCATGAGCAGTTCTTC.

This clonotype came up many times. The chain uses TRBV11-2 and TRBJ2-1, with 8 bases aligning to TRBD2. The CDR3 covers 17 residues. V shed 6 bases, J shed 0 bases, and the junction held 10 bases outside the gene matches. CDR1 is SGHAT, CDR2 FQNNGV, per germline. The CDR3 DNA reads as TGTGCCAGCAGATCCCAGGTCGGGAGGGACTCCTACAATGAGCAGTTCTTC. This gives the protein CASRSQVGRDSYNEQFF.

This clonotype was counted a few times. The CDR3 sequence: CSVEVSGWGNTEAFF. The CDR3 DNA reads as TGCAGCGTTGAAGTATCCGGGTGGGGGAACACTGAAGCTTTCTTT. This chain links TRBV29-1 with TRBJ1-1; no firm D call. Looked up from germline, CDR1 is SQVTM and CDR2 is ANQGSEA. The CDR3 runs 15 residues. With 1 base removed from V and 1 base from J, the gap between germline ends came to 13 bases.

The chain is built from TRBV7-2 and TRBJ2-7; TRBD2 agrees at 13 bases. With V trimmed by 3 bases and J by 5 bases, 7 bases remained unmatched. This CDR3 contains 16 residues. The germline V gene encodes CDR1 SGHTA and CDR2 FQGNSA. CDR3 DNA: TGTGCCAGCAGCTTCGAACTAGCGGGGGGGCACCACGAGCAGTACTTC. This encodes CASSFELAGGHHEQYF.

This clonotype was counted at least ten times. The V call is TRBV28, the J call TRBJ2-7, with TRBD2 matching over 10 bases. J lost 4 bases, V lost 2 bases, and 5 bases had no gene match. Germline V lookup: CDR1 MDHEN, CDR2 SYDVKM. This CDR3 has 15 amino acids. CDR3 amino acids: CASSLGTGLAYEQYF. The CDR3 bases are TGTGCCAGCAGTTTAGGCACGGGACTAGCGTACGAGCAGTACTTC.

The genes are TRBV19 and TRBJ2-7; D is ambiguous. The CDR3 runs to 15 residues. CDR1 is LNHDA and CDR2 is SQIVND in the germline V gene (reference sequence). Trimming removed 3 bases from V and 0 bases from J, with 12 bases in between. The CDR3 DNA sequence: TGTGCCAGTAGTATTTTTGTCGACTCCTCCTACGAGCAGTACTTC. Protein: CASSIFVDSSYEQYF.

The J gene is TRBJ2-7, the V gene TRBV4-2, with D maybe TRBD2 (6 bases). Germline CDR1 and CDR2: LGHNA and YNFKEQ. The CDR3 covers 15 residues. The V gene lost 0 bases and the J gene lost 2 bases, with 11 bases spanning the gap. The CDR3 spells CASSQDPGDAYEQYF. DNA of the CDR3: TGTGCCAGCAGCCAAGATCCGGGGGACGCCTACGAGCAGTACTTC.

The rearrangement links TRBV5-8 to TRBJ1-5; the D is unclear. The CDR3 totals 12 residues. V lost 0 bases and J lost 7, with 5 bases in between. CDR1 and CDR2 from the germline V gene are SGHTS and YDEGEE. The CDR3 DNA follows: TGTGCCAGCAGCTTGGGGTCACAGCCCCAGCATTTT. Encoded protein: CASSLGSQPQHF.

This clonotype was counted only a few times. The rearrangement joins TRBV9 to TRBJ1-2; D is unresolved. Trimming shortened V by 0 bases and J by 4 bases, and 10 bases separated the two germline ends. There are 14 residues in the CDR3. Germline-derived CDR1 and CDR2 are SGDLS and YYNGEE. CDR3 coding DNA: TGTGCCAGCAGCGTAGAACCGGCCGGCTATGGCTACACCTTC. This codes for CASSVEPAGYGYTF.

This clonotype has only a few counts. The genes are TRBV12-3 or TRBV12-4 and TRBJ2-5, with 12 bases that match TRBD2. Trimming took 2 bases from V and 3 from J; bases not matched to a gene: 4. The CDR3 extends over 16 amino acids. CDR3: CASSLSWTSGEETQYF. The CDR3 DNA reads TGTGCCAGCAGTTTATCGTGGACTAGCGGGGAAGAGACCCAGTACTTC.

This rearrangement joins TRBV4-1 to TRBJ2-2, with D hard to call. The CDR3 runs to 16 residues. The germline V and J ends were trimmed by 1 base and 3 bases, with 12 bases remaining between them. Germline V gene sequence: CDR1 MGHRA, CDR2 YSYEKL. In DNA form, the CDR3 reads TGCGCCAGCAGCCAAGGTCTCCGGGCCGACACCGGGGAGCTGTTTTTT. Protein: CASSQGLRADTGELFF.

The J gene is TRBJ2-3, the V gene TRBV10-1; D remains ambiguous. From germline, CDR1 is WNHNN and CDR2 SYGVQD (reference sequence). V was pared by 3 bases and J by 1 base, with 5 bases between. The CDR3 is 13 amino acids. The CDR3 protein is CASSEGGTDTQYF. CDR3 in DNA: TGCGCCAGCAGTGAAGGTGGCACAGATACGCAGTATTTT.

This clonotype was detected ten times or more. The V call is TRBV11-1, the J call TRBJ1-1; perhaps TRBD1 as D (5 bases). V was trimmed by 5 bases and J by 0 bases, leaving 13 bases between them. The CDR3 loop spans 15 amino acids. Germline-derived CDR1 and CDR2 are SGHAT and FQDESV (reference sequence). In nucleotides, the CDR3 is TGTGCCAGCAGCCCCTGGGGCGCGATGAACACTGAAGCTTTCTTT. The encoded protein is CASSPWGAMNTEAFF.

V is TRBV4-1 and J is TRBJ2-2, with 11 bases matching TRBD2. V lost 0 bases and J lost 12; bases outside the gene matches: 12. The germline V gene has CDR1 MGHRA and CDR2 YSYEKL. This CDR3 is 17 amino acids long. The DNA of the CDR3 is TGCGCCAGCAGCCAAGAAACGGGACTAGCGGACATTTTTAAGCTGTTTTTT. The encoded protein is CASSQETGLADIFKLFF.